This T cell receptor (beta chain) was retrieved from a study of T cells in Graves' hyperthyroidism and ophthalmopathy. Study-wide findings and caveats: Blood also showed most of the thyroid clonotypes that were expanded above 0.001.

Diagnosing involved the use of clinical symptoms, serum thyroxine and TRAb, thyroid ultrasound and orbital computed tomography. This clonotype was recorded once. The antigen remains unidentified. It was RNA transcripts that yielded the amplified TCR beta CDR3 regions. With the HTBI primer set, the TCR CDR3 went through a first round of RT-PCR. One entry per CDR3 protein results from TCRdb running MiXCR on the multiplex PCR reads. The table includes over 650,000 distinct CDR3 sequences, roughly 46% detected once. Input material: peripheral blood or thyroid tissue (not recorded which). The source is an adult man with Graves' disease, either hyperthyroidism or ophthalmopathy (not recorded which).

This chain's CDR3 is CASSQAPGGGYGYTF. The CDR3 DNA sequence: TGTGCCAGCAGCCAAGCCCCAGGAGGGGGCTATGGCTACACCTTC. The rearrangement uses TRBV19 and TRBJ1-2; TRBD1 might be the D (6 bases). Trimming shortened V by 9 bases and J by 4 bases, and 21 bases separated the two germline ends. The germline V gene has CDR1 LNHDA and CDR2 SQIVND (reference sequence). The CDR3 covers 15 residues.